The sequence of this T cell receptor beta chain was determined in a study of blood T cell repertoires in COVID-19. In the study overall: There were acute and convalescent COVID-19 samples, and they came from the United States, Italy and Spain.

Profiled with immunoSEQ multiplex PCR; TCRdb holds only in-frame clones, not every one. The sample records 500,000 to 600,000 clones, roughly nine tenths being singletons. In its sample, this clone was seen once. The CDR3 is made up of 11 amino acids. V was cut by 3 bases and J by 7 bases, with 9 bases left in between. Germline lookup yields CDR1 DFQATT and CDR2 SNEGSKA (reference sequence). Sequenced sample: peripheral blood. The chain employs TRBV20-1 and TRBJ1-1, with D perhaps TRBD1 (5 bases). The receptor was isolated from a woman aged 50 to 60 with COVID-19, enrolled during active disease. The CDR3, as DNA: TGCAGTGCTAGCCAGGGCCTTGAAGCTTTCTTT. Its translation: CSASQGLEAFF.